These 3 T cell receptor beta chains were all obtained from the same sample, sequenced in a study of blood T cell repertoires in COVID-19. Measured with immunoSEQ multiplex PCR; TCRdb has only the in-frame clones, and not every one. The repertoire consists of roughly 320,000 clones, with over 80% occurring once and the leading ten covering 6.3%. The specimen sequenced was peripheral blood. The receptors shown here come from a woman aged 45-65 years with COVID-19, enrolled during active disease.

The count of this clone is one. The V gene is TRBV7-8, the J gene TRBJ2-7; 11 bases match TRBD2. V lost 6 bases, J lost 6 bases, and 10 bases stayed unmatched. There are 15 residues in the CDR3. Looked up from germline, CDR1 is SGHVS and CDR2 is FQNEAQ. As DNA, the CDR3 is TGTGCCAGCAGACCCCTACTAGCGGGAGCCCCCGAGCAGTACTTC. Amino acids: CASRPLLAGAPEQYF. The variable domain in full, with the rest retrieved from reference TRBV7-8 and TRBJ2-7, is GAGVSQSPRYKVAKRGQDVALRCDPISGHVSLFWYQQALGQGPEFLTYFQNEAQLDKSGLPSDRFFAERPEGSVSTLKIQRTQQEDSAVYLCASRPLLAGAPEQYFGPGTRLTVT.

This chain links TRBV27 with TRBJ1-5; unclear D gene. The CDR3 length is 14 residues. V dropped 2 bases and J dropped 0 bases, with 5 bases sitting between them. Germline-derived CDR1 and CDR2 are MNHEY and SMNVEV (reference sequence). The CDR3 DNA reads TGTGCCAGCAGTTTAGAGGGTAGCAATCAGCCCCAGCATTTT. This codes for CASSLEGSNQPQHF.

The chain recombines TRBV30 with TRBJ1-4; D is perhaps TRBD1 (5 bases). V was shortened by 3 bases and J by 4 bases, with 15 bases between the two germline ends. CDR3 length equals 15 residues. Germline CDR1 and CDR2: GTSNPN and SVGIG (reference sequence). The CDR3: CAWSPNRILNEKLFF. CDR3 sequence (DNA): TGTGCCTGGAGCCCCAACAGGATACTTAATGAAAAACTGTTTTTT.